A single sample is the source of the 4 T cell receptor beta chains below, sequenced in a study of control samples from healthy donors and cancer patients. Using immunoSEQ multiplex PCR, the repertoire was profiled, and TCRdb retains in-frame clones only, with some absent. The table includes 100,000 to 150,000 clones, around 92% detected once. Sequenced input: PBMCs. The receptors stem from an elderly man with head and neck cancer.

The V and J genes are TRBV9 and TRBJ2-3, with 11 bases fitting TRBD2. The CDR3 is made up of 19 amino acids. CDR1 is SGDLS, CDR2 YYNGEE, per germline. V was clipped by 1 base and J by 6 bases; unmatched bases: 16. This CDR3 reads CASSVTGGLAGGFMDTQYF. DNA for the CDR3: TGTGCCAGCAGCGTAACAGGGGGGCTAGCGGGAGGATTCATGGATACGCAGTATTTT.

CDR3 nucleotides: TGTGCCAGCAGTGAACCTATAAGACGTCAGCCCCAGCATTTT. Translation gives CASSEPIRRQPQHF. The V call is TRBV6-1, the J call TRBJ1-5; D is uncertain. CDR1 is MNHNS and CDR2 is SASEGT in the germline V gene. The length of the CDR3 is 14 residues. V shed 2 bases and J shed 6 bases, with 11 bases lying between them.

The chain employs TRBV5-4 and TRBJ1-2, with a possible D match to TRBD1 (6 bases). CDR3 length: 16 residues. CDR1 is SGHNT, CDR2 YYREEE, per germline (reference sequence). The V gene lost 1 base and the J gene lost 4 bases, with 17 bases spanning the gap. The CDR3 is CASSLLLRGAGYGYTF. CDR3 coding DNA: TGTGCCAGCAGCTTGCTTCTACGGGGGGCCGGCTATGGCTACACCTTC.

In nucleotides, the CDR3 is TGTGCCAGTAGCACTCCCCGGGGGGGTGTCACTGAAGCTTTCTTT. Residues: CASSTPRGGVTEAFF. The gene calls are TRBV19 and TRBJ1-1; tentative D call: TRBD1 (5 bases). Germline CDR1 is LNHDA and CDR2 is SQIVND (reference sequence). CDR3 size: 15 residues. The ends were cut back, 6 bases at V and 4 bases at J, with 18 bases in the middle.